These 21 T cell receptor beta chains share one sample of origin, sequenced in a study of cytomegalovirus exposure and HLA in healthy donors. The assay was immunoSEQ multiplex PCR, and TCRdb's table has in-frame clones only and misses some. The sample includes some 270,000 clones, 80% to 90% of them seen just once. The specimen sequenced was PBMCs. The receptor set was obtained from a woman aged 18-29 years in good health and CMV-seronegative.

The V and J genes are TRBV5-1 and TRBJ1-5, with TRBD1 matching over 9 bases. With V trimmed by 4 bases and J by 7 bases, 6 bases remained unmatched. Germline CDR1 is SGHRS and CDR2 is YFSETQ. The CDR3 covers 14 residues. The CDR3 region is CASSTGTGIQPQHF. In DNA form, the CDR3 reads TGCGCCAGCAGCACCGGGACAGGGATACAGCCCCAGCATTTT.

This clone showed up just once. The chain carries TRBV18 and TRBJ2-7, with D unresolved. V was pared by 5 bases and J by 0 bases, with 5 bases between. The CDR3 is 12 amino acids. CDR1 KGHSH and CDR2 LQKENI come from the germline V gene. CDR3 nucleotides: TGTGCCAGCTCAGACACCTCCTACGAGCAGTACTTC. Translation: CASSDTSYEQYF.

The chain couples TRBV6-1 to TRBJ1-4; TRBD1 might be the D (5 bases). Germline V gene data show CDR1 as MNHNS and CDR2 as SASEGT. The CDR3 has 14 residues. V gave up 8 bases and J gave up 3 bases, with 13 bases separating them. DNA for the CDR3: TGTGCCAGCGGGGAACAGGTCTCTAATGAAAAACTGTTTTTT. Protein sequence: CASGEQVSNEKLFF.

This rearrangement joins TRBV28 to TRBJ2-1, with 8 bases lining up with TRBD2. Trimming cost V 5 bases and J 6 bases; bases outside gene matches: 3. The length of the CDR3 is 13 residues. Germline-derived CDR1 and CDR2 are MDHEN and SYDVKM. CDR3: CASSRGLANEQFF. CDR3 DNA sequence: TGTGCCAGCAGTCGAGGACTAGCCAATGAGCAGTTCTTC.

The chain is built from TRBV10-3 and TRBJ2-1, with TRBD2 identical over 7 bases. V gave up 2 bases and J gave up 7 bases; unmatched junction bases: 14. The CDR3 is made up of 17 amino acids. Germline-derived CDR1 and CDR2 are ENHRY and SYGVKD. The CDR3 loop reads CAISEPTIGGSGNEQFF. The CDR3 DNA reads as TGTGCCATCAGTGAGCCCACCATAGGCGGGAGCGGGAATGAGCAGTTCTTC.

The V and J genes are TRBV7-3 and TRBJ1-2; TRBD1 matches at 9 bases. The CDR3 covers 14 residues. V shed 7 bases and J 8 bases; nucleotides not matched to a gene: 11. CDR1 and CDR2 (germline): SGHTA, FQGTGA. The CDR3 coding sequence is TGTGCCAGCACCGAACTGACAGGGGGTTCCGGCTACACCTTC. It translates to CASTELTGGSGYTF.

The rearrangement uses TRBV19 and TRBJ2-7; TRBD2 matches at 11 bases. Germline CDR1 LNHDA, CDR2 SQIVND (reference sequence). With 0 bases clipped from V and 4 bases from J, the junction kept 5 bases outside the gene matches. The CDR3 consists of 16 residues. The CDR3 loop is CASSIELAGGGYEQYF. The CDR3 DNA is TGTGCCAGTAGTATAGAGCTAGCGGGAGGAGGGTACGAGCAGTACTTC.

This sequence joins TRBV7-6 and TRBJ2-7, with D perhaps matching TRBD1 (6 bases). This CDR3 contains 16 residues. Germline CDR1 is SGHVS and CDR2 is FNYEAQ. Trimming cost V 0 bases and J 0 bases, with 12 bases left between them. The CDR3 sequence is CASSLAYRVSSYEQYF. CDR3 nucleotides: TGTGCCAGCAGCTTAGCGTACAGGGTGAGCTCCTACGAGCAGTACTTC.

This clone was observed a few times. The chain carries TRBV7-2 and TRBJ1-5; 8 nucleotides align to TRBD1. V gave up 3 bases and J gave up 6 bases; unmatched junction bases: 7. The CDR3 has 15 residues. CDR1 and CDR2 (germline): SGHTA, FQGNSA. CDR3 DNA sequence: TGTGCCAGCAGCTTTGTGGGGACAGGAGGTCAGCCCCAGCATTTT. Protein: CASSFVGTGGQPQHF.

With regard to this clone: Other DNA sequences within the sample encode an identical CDR3. The J gene is TRBJ1-2, the V gene TRBV6-5, with D uncertain. Between the trimmed V and J ends, which lost 6 bases and 4 bases, there was a span of 15 bases. CDR3 size: 14 residues. Germline V gene data show CDR1 as MNHEY and CDR2 as SVGAGI. Here the CDR3 reads CASRPDGGSYGYTF. CDR3 nucleotide sequence: TGTGCCAGCAGGCCAGACGGAGGGAGCTATGGCTACACCTTC.

The chain employs TRBV4-3 and TRBJ2-7, with 10 bases fitting TRBD1. The CDR3 has 15 residues. The V gene end was trimmed by 1 base and the J gene end by 5 bases; junction bases not matched to a gene: 5. Germline CDR1 LGHNA, CDR2 YSLEER. CDR3: CASSQGEGTGDEQYF. The CDR3 DNA reads TGCGCCAGCAGCCAAGGTGAGGGGACAGGGGACGAGCAGTACTTC.

The CDR3 DNA sequence: TGTGCCAGCAGCCCCCTGGACAGGCAACTTAACTATGGCTACACCTTC. The encoded protein is CASSPLDRQLNYGYTF. The rearrangement links TRBV7-2 to TRBJ1-2; 7 bases line up with TRBD1. Trimming took 5 bases from V and 1 from J; bases not matched to a gene: 10. The CDR3 consists of 16 residues. Germline values: CDR1 SGHTA, CDR2 FQGNSA.

The chain has TRBV5-4 and TRBJ1-1; 8 positions agree with TRBD1. Per the germline V gene, CDR1 is SGHNT and CDR2 is YYREEE (reference sequence). The J segment lost 5 bases and the V segment lost 3 bases, leaving 9 bases of the junction unmatched. This CDR3 has 15 residues. The CDR3 sequence: CASSSPDREKTEAFF. The CDR3 DNA is TGTGCCAGCAGCTCCCCGGACAGGGAGAAGACTGAAGCTTTCTTT.

This chain uses TRBV27 with TRBJ1-2, with 8 bases aligning to TRBD1. The CDR3 contains 13 residues. CDR1 MNHEY and CDR2 SMNVEV come from the germline V gene (reference sequence). Losses at the gene ends were 10 bases for V and 3 bases for J; bases not matched to a gene: 7. Written as DNA, the CDR3 is TGTGCCACCGCTAAACAGGGGGACTATGGCTACACCTTC. Translated: CATAKQGDYGYTF.

V usage is TRBV5-6 and J usage is TRBJ1-3, with 7 bases matching TRBD1. This CDR3 comprises 14 residues. Germline CDR1 and CDR2: SGHDT and YYEEEE. V gave up 3 bases and J gave up 3 bases; unmatched junction bases: 3. The CDR3 sequence: CASSSTGIGNTIYF. DNA of the CDR3: TGTGCCAGCAGCTCGACAGGGATTGGAAACACCATATATTTT.

The rearrangement links TRBV19 to TRBJ1-1; tentative D call: TRBD1 (5 bases). CDR1 LNHDA and CDR2 SQIVND come from the germline V gene (reference sequence). V was trimmed by 1 base and J by 0 bases, leaving 21 bases between them. The CDR3 extends over 19 amino acids. CDR3 coding DNA: TGTGCCAGTAGTATAGTTGGAGGGGTCCCCTTCAGCATGAACACTGAAGCTTTCTTT. Its protein is CASSIVGGVPFSMNTEAFF.

The chain has TRBV27 and TRBJ2-3, with 8 bases aligning to TRBD2. Germline V gene sequence: CDR1 MNHEY, CDR2 SMNVEV (reference sequence). CDR3 length: 16 amino acids. The ends lost 1 base at V and 1 base at J; junction bases unmatched: 4. CDR3 in DNA: TGTGCCAGCAGTTTATTAGCGGGGTCCCGCACAGATACGCAGTATTTT. It encodes CASSLLAGSRTDTQYF.

V usage is TRBV19 and J usage is TRBJ1-5; 8 bases align to TRBD1. From germline, CDR1 is LNHDA and CDR2 SQIVND (reference sequence). This CDR3 region has 13 residues. V trimming: 7 bases; J trimming: 7 bases; junction bases outside the gene matches: 6. For the CDR3, the DNA is TGTGCCAGTACCTCTAACAGGGGGCAGCCCCAGCATTTT. The encoded protein is CASTSNRGQPQHF.

The J gene is TRBJ1-2, the V gene TRBV5-1, with 8 bases fitting TRBD1. Germline V gives CDR1 SGHRS, CDR2 YFSETQ. Unmatched junction bases numbered 18, after V lost 3 bases and J lost 2 bases. The CDR3 contains 19 residues. The DNA for the CDR3 is TGCGCCAGCAGCTGGGGAGTGCAGGGGGCTATGCTGGCGAACTATGGCTACACCTTC. This translates into CASSWGVQGAMLANYGYTF.

V usage is TRBV28 and J usage is TRBJ2-7, with 8 nucleotides matching TRBD1. The CDR3 is 15 residues long. Germline CDR1 and CDR2: MDHEN and SYDVKM. V was clipped by 5 bases and J by 7 bases; unmatched bases: 13. The CDR3, as DNA: TGTGCCAGCAGTATACCAGACAGGGGATCTGGTGAGCAGTACTTC. Translating it yields CASSIPDRGSGEQYF.

The chain uses TRBV6-5 and TRBJ1-1; no clear D. V was pared by 2 bases and J by 1 base, with 8 bases between. The CDR3 totals 14 residues. The germline gives CDR1 MNHEY, CDR2 SVGAGI. The CDR3 region is CASSYERSNTEAFF. The CDR3 DNA follows: TGTGCCAGCAGTTACGAACGGTCGAACACTGAAGCTTTCTTT.